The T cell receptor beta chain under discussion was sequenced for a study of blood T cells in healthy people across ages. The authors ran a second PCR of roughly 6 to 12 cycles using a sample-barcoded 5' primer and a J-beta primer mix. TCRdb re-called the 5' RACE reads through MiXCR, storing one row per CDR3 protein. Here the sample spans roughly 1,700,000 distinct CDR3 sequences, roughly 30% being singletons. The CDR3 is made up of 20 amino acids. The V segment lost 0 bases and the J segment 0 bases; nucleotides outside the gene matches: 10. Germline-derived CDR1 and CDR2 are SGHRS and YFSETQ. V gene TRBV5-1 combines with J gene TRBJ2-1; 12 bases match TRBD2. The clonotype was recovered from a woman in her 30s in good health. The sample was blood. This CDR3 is CASSLAETSGSLPSYNEQFF. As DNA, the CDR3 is TGCGCCAGCAGCTTGGCCGAGACTAGCGGGAGCCTGCCCTCCTACAATGAGCAGTTCTTC.